This T cell receptor (beta chain) came from a study of human T cells and chemical hapten exposure. Regarding the study as a whole: DPC sensitization did not alter TCRs above 1 in 1000 frequency.

Germline values: CDR1 LGHDT, CDR2 YNNKEL (reference sequence). The CDR3 has 13 residues. The V end was cut by 1 base, the J end by 11 bases, with 12 bases between. This clonotype was detected many times. Its antigen remains unidentified. The time point is: healthy volunteer bleed at 6 weeks. The study extracted total RNA from unfractionated whole blood. TCRdb redid the calling of the RACE reads with MiXCR, one entry per CDR3 protein. The sample consists of under 45,000 distinct CDR3 sequences, roughly 5% of them appearing once. The chain recombines TRBV3-1 with TRBJ2-1; D tentatively reads TRBD1 or TRBD2 (6 bases each). The TCR sequence derives from a human donor in good health. Some clones in this sample may be carry-over from other donors' samples. Material for sequencing was whole blood. The DNA for the CDR3 is TGTGCCAGCAGCCAAGGGAGGGGGACTCAGCAGTTCTTC. Encoded protein: CASSQGRGTQQFF.